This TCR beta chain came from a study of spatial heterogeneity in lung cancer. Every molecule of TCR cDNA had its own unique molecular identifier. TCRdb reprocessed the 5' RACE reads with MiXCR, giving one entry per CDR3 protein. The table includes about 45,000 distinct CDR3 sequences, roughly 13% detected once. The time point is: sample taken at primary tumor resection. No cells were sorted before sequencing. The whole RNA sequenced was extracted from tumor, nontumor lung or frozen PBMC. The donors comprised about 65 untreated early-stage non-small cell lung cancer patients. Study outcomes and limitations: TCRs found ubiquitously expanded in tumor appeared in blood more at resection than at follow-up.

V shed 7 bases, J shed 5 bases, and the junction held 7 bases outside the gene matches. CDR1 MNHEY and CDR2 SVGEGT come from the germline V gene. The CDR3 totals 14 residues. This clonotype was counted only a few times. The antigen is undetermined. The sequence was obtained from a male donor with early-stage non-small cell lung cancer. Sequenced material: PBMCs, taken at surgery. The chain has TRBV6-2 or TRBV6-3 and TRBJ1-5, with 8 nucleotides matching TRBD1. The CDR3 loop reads CASTQTGVDQPQHF. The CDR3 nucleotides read TGTGCCAGCACCCAGACAGGGGTTGATCAGCCCCAGCATTTT.